This TCR beta chain originates from a study of T cell repertoires in cytomegalovirus infection. Study as a whole: Based on public TCR beta signatures, there were indications of CMV infection and of a matching HLA type. Study-level results: CMV-specific TCR beta clonotypes restricted by HLA-C were the ones dominating the ex vivo response. The cumulative frequency of public TCR beta families distinguished individuals who carried CMV together with the relevant HLA.

V was pared by 5 bases and J by 7 bases, with 14 bases between. The germline V gene has CDR1 SEHNR and CDR2 FQNEAQ (reference sequence). The CDR3 contains 13 residues. This clonotype has at least ten counts. Antigen unknown. TCRdb processed the reads anew with MiXCR; each CDR3 protein has one entry. There are 630,000 or so distinct CDR3 sequences in the sample; roughly 24% occur only once, and 8% lies in the top ten. This receptor was taken from a human donor in good health (CMV status not recorded). Some clones in this sample may be carry-over from other donors' samples. J is TRBJ1-1 and V is TRBV7-9; no reliable D call. What was sequenced was CD8+ T cells from PBMCs. DNA for the CDR3: TGTGCCAGCAGCCAGGAGGGTGGGGATGAAGCTTTCTTT. This encodes CASSQEGGDEAFF. Together with reference TRBV7-9 and TRBJ1-1, the CDR3 gives the full variable domain: DTGVSQNPRHKITKRGQNVTFRCDPISEHNRLYWYRQTLGQGPEFLTYFQNEAQLEKSRLLSDRFSAERPKGSFSTLEIQRTEQGDSAMYLCASSQEGGDEAFFGQGTRLTVV.